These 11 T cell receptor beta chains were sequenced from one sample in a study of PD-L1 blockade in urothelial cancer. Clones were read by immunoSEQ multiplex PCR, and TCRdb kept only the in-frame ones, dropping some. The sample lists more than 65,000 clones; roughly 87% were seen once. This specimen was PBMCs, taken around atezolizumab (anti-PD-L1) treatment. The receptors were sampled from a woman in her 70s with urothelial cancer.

The CDR3 loop reads CASSLTGLRGTEAFF. In DNA, the CDR3 is TGTGCCAGCAGTTTAACCGGGCTACGGGGAACTGAAGCTTTCTTT. The rearrangement joins TRBV27 to TRBJ1-1; D gene unclear. Germline loops: CDR1 MNHEY, CDR2 SMNVEV (reference sequence). This CDR3 spans 15 amino acids. With 2 bases removed from V and 5 bases from J, the gap between germline ends came to 15 bases.

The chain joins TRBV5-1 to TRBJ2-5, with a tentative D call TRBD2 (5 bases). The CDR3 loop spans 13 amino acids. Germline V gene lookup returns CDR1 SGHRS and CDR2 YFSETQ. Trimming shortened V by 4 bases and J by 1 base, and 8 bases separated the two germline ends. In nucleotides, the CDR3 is TGCGCCAGCAGCACCGGGATCCAAGAGACCCAGTACTTC. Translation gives CASSTGIQETQYF.

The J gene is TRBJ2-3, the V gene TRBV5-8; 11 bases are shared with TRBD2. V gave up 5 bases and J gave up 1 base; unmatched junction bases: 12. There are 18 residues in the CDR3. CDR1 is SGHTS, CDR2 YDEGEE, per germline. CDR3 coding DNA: TGTGCCAGCAGGCCTATAGCGGGGGGGCCGGAGGGCACAGATACGCAGTATTTT. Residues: CASRPIAGGPEGTDTQYF. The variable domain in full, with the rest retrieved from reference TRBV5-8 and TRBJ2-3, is EAGVTQSPTHLIKTRGQQATLRCSPISGHTSVYWYQQALGLGLQFLLWYDEGEERNRGNFPPRFSGRQFPNYSSELNVNALELEDSALYLCASRPIAGGPEGTDTQYFGPGTRLTVL.

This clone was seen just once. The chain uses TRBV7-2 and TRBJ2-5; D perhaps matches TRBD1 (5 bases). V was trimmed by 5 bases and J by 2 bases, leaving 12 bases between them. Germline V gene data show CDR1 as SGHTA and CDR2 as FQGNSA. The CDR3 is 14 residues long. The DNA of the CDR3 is TGTGCCAGCAGCCCCACAGGACCTCAAGAGACCCAGTACTTC. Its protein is CASSPTGPQETQYF.

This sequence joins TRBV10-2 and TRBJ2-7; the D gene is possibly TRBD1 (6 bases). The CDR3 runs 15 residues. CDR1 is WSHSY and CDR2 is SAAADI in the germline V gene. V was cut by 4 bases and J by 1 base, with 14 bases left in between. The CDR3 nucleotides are TGCGCCAGCAGTGGGATCATAACAGGGTCCTACGAGCAGTACTTC. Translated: CASSGIITGSYEQYF.

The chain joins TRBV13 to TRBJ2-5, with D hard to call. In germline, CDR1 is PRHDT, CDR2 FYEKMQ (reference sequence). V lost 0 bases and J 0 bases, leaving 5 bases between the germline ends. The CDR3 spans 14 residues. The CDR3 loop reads CASSLGLDQETQYF. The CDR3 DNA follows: TGTGCCAGCAGCTTAGGCCTAGACCAAGAGACCCAGTACTTC.

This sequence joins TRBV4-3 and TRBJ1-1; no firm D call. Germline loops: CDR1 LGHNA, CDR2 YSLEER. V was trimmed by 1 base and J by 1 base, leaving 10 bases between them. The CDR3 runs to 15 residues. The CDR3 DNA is TGCGCCAGCAGCCAAGGAATGGCCAGGAACACTGAAGCTTTCTTT. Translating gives CASSQGMARNTEAFF.

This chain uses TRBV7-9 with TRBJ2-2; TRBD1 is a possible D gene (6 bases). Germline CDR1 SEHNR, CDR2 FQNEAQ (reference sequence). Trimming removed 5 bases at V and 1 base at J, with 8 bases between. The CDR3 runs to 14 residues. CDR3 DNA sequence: TGTGCCAGCAGCGCGGACAGGAACACCGGGGAGCTGTTTTTT. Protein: CASSADRNTGELFF.

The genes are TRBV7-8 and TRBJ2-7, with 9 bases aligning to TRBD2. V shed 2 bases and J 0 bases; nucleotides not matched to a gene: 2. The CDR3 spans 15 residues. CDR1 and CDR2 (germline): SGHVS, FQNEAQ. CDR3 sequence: CASSLWREGSYEQYF. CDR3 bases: TGTGCCAGCAGCTTATGGCGGGAGGGCTCCTACGAGCAGTACTTC. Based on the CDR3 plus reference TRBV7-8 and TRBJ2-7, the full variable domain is GAGVSQSPRYKVAKRGQDVALRCDPISGHVSLFWYQQALGQGPEFLTYFQNEAQLDKSGLPSDRFFAERPEGSVSTLKIQRTQQEDSAVYLCASSLWREGSYEQYFGPGTRLTVT.

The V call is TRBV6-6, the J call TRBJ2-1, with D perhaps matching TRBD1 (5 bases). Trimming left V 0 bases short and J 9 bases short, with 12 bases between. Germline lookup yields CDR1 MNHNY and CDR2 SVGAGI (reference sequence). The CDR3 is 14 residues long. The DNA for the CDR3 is TGTGCCAGCAGTTACTCGAGCCAGGGTGGTGAGCAGTTCTTC. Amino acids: CASSYSSQGGEQFF.

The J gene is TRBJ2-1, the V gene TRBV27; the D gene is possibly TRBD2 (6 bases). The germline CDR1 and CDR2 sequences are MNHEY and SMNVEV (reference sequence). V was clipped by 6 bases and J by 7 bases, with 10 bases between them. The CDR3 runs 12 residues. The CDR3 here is CASSQEGNEQFF. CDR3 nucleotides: TGTGCCAGCAGCCAGGAGGGGAATGAGCAGTTCTTC.